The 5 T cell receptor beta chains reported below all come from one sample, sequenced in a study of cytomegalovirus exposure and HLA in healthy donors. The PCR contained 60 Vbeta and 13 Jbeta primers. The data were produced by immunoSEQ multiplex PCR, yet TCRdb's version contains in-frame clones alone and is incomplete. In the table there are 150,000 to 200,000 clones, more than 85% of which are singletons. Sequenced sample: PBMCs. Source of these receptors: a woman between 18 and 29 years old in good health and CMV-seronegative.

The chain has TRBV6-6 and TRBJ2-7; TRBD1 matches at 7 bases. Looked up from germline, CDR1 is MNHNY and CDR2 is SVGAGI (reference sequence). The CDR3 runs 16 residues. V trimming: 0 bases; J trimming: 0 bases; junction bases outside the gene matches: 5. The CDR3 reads CASSYSDRESSYEQYF. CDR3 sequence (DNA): TGTGCCAGCAGTTACTCCGACAGGGAGAGCTCCTACGAGCAGTACTTC.

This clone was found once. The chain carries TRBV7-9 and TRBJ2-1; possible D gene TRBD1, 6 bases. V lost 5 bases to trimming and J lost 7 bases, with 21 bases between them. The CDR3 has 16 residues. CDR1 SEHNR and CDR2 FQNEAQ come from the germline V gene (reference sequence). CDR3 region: CASSPTRGQIPNEQFF. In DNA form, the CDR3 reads TGTGCCAGCAGCCCAACCAGGGGTCAAATCCCTAATGAGCAGTTCTTC.

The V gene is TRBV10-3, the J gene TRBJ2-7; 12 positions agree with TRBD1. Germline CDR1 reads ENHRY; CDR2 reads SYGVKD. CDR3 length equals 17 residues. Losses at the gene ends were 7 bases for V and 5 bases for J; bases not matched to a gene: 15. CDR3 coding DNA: TGTGCCATCAATTCCTCCCCCGGGACAGGGGGCCGGGACGAGCAGTACTTC. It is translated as CAINSSPGTGGRDEQYF.

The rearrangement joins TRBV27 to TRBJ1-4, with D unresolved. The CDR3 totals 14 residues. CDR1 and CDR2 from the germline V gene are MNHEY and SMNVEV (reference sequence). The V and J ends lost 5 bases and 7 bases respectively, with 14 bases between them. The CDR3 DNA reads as TGTGCCAGCAGTGCCAGGTGGGGAGTTGAAAAACTGTTTTTT. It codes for CASSARWGVEKLFF.

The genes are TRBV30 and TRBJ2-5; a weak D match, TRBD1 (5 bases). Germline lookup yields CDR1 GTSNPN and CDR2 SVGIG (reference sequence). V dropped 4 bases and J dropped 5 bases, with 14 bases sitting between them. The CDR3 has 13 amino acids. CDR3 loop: CAWTLGPGETQYF. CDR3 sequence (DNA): TGTGCCTGGACTTTGGGGCCAGGGGAGACCCAGTACTTC.